These 3 T cell receptor beta chains were sequenced from one sample in a study of T cell changes during pregnancy in multiple sclerosis. Assay: immunoSEQ multiplex PCR; the TCRdb copy retains only in-frame clones and omits some. Of tens of thousands of clones in the sample, 75% to 95% were seen once. Source: CD8+ T cells from peripheral blood mononuclear cells, taken before pregnancy. The receptor set was obtained from a female donor with multiple sclerosis, enrolled in a pregnancy study.

This clone was seen a single time. The gene calls are TRBV6-5 and TRBJ1-2, with D unresolved. Germline assignment: CDR1 MNHEY and CDR2 SVGAGI. Trimming pared 4 bases from V and 0 bases from J, leaving 6 bases between. The CDR3 contains 13 residues. CDR3 coding DNA: TGTGCCAGCAGTTCTCCTGCTAACTATGGCTACACCTTC. It encodes CASSSPANYGYTF.

The rearrangement joins TRBV9 to TRBJ2-1, with 12 bases fitting TRBD2. The J segment lost 2 bases and the V segment lost 3 bases, leaving 3 bases of the junction unmatched. Germline assignment: CDR1 SGDLS and CDR2 YYNGEE. The CDR3 runs 16 residues. CDR3 nucleotide sequence: TGTGCCAGCAGCGATTGGACTAGCGGGACCTACAATGAGCAGTTCTTC. Translated, it gives CASSDWTSGTYNEQFF.

The rearrangement links TRBV18 to TRBJ2-3; tentatively, D is TRBD1 (6 bases). V was clipped by 5 bases and J by 0 bases, with 12 bases between them. The CDR3 spans 15 residues. Germline lookup yields CDR1 KGHSH and CDR2 LQKENI. This CDR3 reads CASSTGTTSTDTQYF. CDR3 nucleotide sequence: TGTGCCAGCTCAACGGGGACAACTAGCACAGATACGCAGTATTTT.